Following are 26 T cell receptor beta chains from one sample sequenced in a study of Graves' ophthalmopathy and Graves' hyperthyroidism. RNA transcripts served as template for amplifying TCR beta CDR3 sequences. A first-round RT-PCR used HTBI primers, followed by a second-round multiplex PCR. TCRdb reprocessed the multiplex PCR reads with MiXCR, giving one entry per CDR3 protein. Here the sample spans hundreds of thousands of distinct CDR3 sequences, about 20% being singletons. The sample consisted of peripheral blood. These receptors all come from a woman under 30 with stable Graves' hyperthyroidism. Some clones in this sample may be carry-over from other donors' samples.

Ten or more counts support this clonotype. This chain links TRBV29-1 with TRBJ2-2; 7 bases map to TRBD1. Germline-derived CDR1 and CDR2 are SQVTM and ANQGSEA. V shed 3 bases and J 3 bases; nucleotides not matched to a gene: 4. This CDR3 comprises 14 residues. The chain's CDR3 is CSVEGTDHTGELFF. CDR3 nucleotide sequence: TGCAGCGTTGAGGGGACAGATCACACCGGGGAGCTGTTTTTT.

The chain recombines TRBV12-3 or TRBV12-4 with TRBJ2-6, with D hard to call. CDR3 size: 15 residues. With 6 bases removed from V and 0 bases from J, the gap between germline ends came to 9 bases. The CDR3 nucleotides are TGTGCCAGCAGATTCCGGACCTCTGGGGCCAACGTCCTGACTTTC. Encoded protein: CASRFRTSGANVLTF.

The rearrangement joins TRBV3-1 to TRBJ1-1; maybe TRBD1 (5 bases). Germline-derived CDR1 and CDR2 are LGHDT and YNNKEL (reference sequence). This CDR3 spans 11 amino acids. V shed 3 bases and J shed 11 bases, with 10 bases lying between them. Here the CDR3 DNA reads TGTGCCAGCAGCCATGACAAGGGGGCTTTCTTT. This encodes CASSHDKGAFF.

The chain uses TRBV6-2 or TRBV6-3 and TRBJ2-7; 9 bases agree with TRBD2. Trimming at V came to 5 bases and at J to 2 bases, leaving 4 bases not matched to a gene. The germline V gene encodes CDR1 MNHEY and CDR2 SVGEGT. The CDR3 extends over 14 amino acids. Written as DNA, the CDR3 is TGTGCCAGCAGTGACCCTAGCGGGACCTACGAGCAGTACTTC. It yields the protein CASSDPSGTYEQYF.

This clonotype appeared many times. The chain uses TRBV7-3 and TRBJ2-7; tentative D call: TRBD1 (5 bases). Trimming took 1 base from V and 3 from J, leaving 13 bases between them. CDR1 and CDR2 (germline): SGHTA, FQGTGA. The CDR3 extends over 15 amino acids. CDR3 amino acids: CASSLMNHQGYEQYF. The CDR3 DNA reads TGTGCCAGCAGCTTAATGAACCATCAGGGCTACGAGCAGTACTTC.

In its sample, this clonotype was seen many times. The chain employs TRBV13 and TRBJ1-2; 9 bases agree with TRBD1. The V gene end was trimmed by 5 bases and the J gene end by 6 bases; junction bases not matched to a gene: 4. The CDR3 contains 13 residues. The germline CDR1 and CDR2 sequences are PRHDT and FYEKMQ (reference sequence). CDR3 nucleotide sequence: TGTGCCAGCAGCCCAAACAGGGGGCATGGCTACACCTTC. Translating gives CASSPNRGHGYTF.

At least ten counts were recorded for this clonotype. The genes are TRBV2 and TRBJ1-3; 8 nucleotides line up with TRBD1. The J segment lost 4 bases and the V segment lost 3 bases, leaving 2 bases of the junction unmatched. CDR3 length equals 14 residues. Germline loops: CDR1 SNHLY, CDR2 FYNNEI. The CDR3 loop reads CASSDRTGGNTIYF. The CDR3 DNA sequence: TGTGCCAGCAGTGACCGGACAGGGGGAAACACCATATATTTT.

This clonotype was seen ten or more times. The J gene is TRBJ2-4, the V gene TRBV12-3 or TRBV12-4, with D maybe TRBD1 (5 bases). There are 17 residues in the CDR3. Trimming stripped 7 bases from V and 2 bases from J, with 21 bases between. The CDR3 sequence is CASNTDKLGWTKNIQYF. The CDR3, as DNA: TGTGCCAGCAACACGGACAAGCTTGGGTGGACCAAAAACATTCAGTACTTC.

This clonotype has only a few counts. The chain joins TRBV20-1 to TRBJ1-5; 9 nucleotides match TRBD1. The CDR3 has 15 amino acids. V trimming: 2 bases; J trimming: 3 bases; junction bases outside the gene matches: 5. Germline V gives CDR1 DFQATT, CDR2 SNEGSKA (reference sequence). The CDR3 coding sequence is TGCAGTGCTAGAACGGGACAGGGTTTCAATCAGCCCCAGCATTTT. This encodes CSARTGQGFNQPQHF.

This clonotype was found many times. The chain combines TRBV5-4 with TRBJ1-1; the D is unclear. The germline CDR1 and CDR2 sequences are SGHNT and YYREEE (reference sequence). The CDR3 sequence is 15 residues long. The ends were cut back, 1 base at V and 1 base at J, with 11 bases in the middle. The CDR3 loop reads CASSLLENRNTEAFF. The CDR3, as DNA: TGTGCCAGCAGCTTGTTGGAAAACAGGAACACTGAAGCTTTCTTT.

This chain joins TRBV20-1 and TRBJ1-2, with TRBD1 matching 8 bases. This CDR3 region has 16 residues. CDR1 and CDR2 from the germline V gene are DFQATT and SNEGSKA (reference sequence). V shed 4 bases and J 0 bases; nucleotides not matched to a gene: 10. CDR3 region: CSATPGTGRTNYGYTF. The CDR3 DNA is TGCAGTGCTACCCCCGGGACAGGACGAACTAACTATGGCTACACCTTC.

This clonotype was seen repeatedly, ten times or more. One junction end does not reproduce the germline sequence, and a read error may be involved. The chain joins TRBV28 to TRBJ1-6; D gene uncertain. CDR1 MDHEN and CDR2 SYDVKM come from the germline V gene. This CDR3 region has 17 residues. The CDR3 loop reads CASSLWTASSYNSPLHF. The CDR3, as DNA: TGTGCCAGCAGTCTATGGACGGCGAGCTCCTATAATTCACCCCTCCACTTT.

The sample holds a few counts of this clonotype. The chain recombines TRBV18 with TRBJ2-7; 11 bases are shared with TRBD1. V shed 5 bases, J shed 2 bases, and the junction held 5 bases outside the gene matches. The CDR3 runs to 15 residues. Germline V gives CDR1 KGHSH, CDR2 LQKENI. The DNA of the CDR3 is TGTGCCAGCTCAGCGTGGGACAGGGGGGCCTACGAGCAGTACTTC. Translated, it gives CASSAWDRGAYEQYF. The variable domain in full, completed from reference TRBV18 and TRBJ2-7, reads NAGVMQNPRHLVRRRGQEARLRCSPMKGHSHVYWYRQLPEEGLKFMVYLQKENIIDESGMPKERFSAEFPKEGPSILRIQQVVRGDSAAYFCASSAWDRGAYEQYFGPGTRLTVT.

This clonotype has ten or more counts. This chain connects TRBV10-3 to TRBJ1-2; 7 positions match TRBD1. After removal of 3 bases from V and 4 bases from J, the junction contained 11 bases not matched to a gene. Per germline, CDR1 ENHRY and CDR2 SYGVKD. The CDR3 contains 16 residues. CDR3 coding DNA: TGTGCCATCAGTGAAGATCGGACAGGCCTTTCCTATGGCTACACCTTC. Protein sequence: CAISEDRTGLSYGYTF.

The sample holds a few counts of this clonotype. This chain uses TRBV4-2 with TRBJ2-2, with TRBD2 identical over 8 bases. V gave up 4 bases and J gave up 0 bases; unmatched junction bases: 7. In germline, CDR1 is LGHNA, CDR2 YNFKEQ. There are 17 residues in the CDR3. The CDR3 loop is CASSLTLRGANTGELFF. For the CDR3, the DNA is TGTGCCAGCAGCCTTACTTTGCGGGGGGCGAACACCGGGGAGCTGTTTTTT.

This clonotype has ten or more counts. The rearrangement uses TRBV2 and TRBJ1-2; no clear D gene. The CDR3 has 12 amino acids. The V gene lost 5 bases and the J gene lost 2 bases, with 6 bases spanning the gap. Germline CDR1 and CDR2: SNHLY and FYNNEI. This chain's CDR3 is CASSPMNYGYTF. The CDR3 coding sequence is TGTGCCAGCAGTCCGATGAACTATGGCTACACCTTC.

This rearrangement joins TRBV28 to TRBJ2-7; possibly TRBD1 or TRBD2 for D (6 bases each). Trimming removed 3 bases from V and 5 bases from J, with 17 bases in between. Per the germline V gene, CDR1 is MDHEN and CDR2 is SYDVKM. The CDR3 sequence is 15 residues long. CDR3 amino acids: CASSFGTPGGHEQYF. Written as DNA, the CDR3 is TGTGCCAGCAGTTTCGGGACACCTGGAGGGCACGAGCAGTACTTC. Full variable domain (rest looked up from reference TRBV28 and TRBJ2-7): DVKVTQSSRYLVKRTGEKVFLECVQDMDHENMFWYRQDPGLGLRLIYFSYDVKMKEKGDIPEGYSVSREKKERFSLILESASTNQTSMYLCASSFGTPGGHEQYFGPGTRLTVT.

This clonotype has a count of ten or more. V gene TRBV6-2 or TRBV6-3 combines with J gene TRBJ2-7; 7 bases match TRBD1. V shed 6 bases and J 5 bases; nucleotides not matched to a gene: 10. CDR1 and CDR2 (germline): MNHEY, SVGEGT. CDR3 length equals 14 residues. The CDR3 reads CASSYRQGRNEQYF. DNA for the CDR3: TGTGCCAGCAGCTACCGACAGGGACGGAACGAGCAGTACTTC.

This clonotype was recorded a few times. The J gene is TRBJ1-2, the V gene TRBV5-6; maybe TRBD1 (5 bases). Between the trimmed V and J ends, which lost 5 bases and 6 bases, there was a span of 11 bases. The germline gives CDR1 SGHDT, CDR2 YYEEEE. This CDR3 has 12 amino acids. The CDR3 protein is CASRRGFDGYTF. CDR3 DNA: TGTGCCAGCAGGAGGGGATTTGATGGCTACACCTTC.

This clonotype was detected many times. CDR3 in DNA: TGTGCCAGCAGTCCCCGGGACAGGGGGATGGAGACCCAGTACTTC. Protein: CASSPRDRGMETQYF. The rearrangement joins TRBV28 to TRBJ2-5; 11 nucleotides match TRBD1. The V gene end was trimmed by 5 bases and the J gene end by 5 bases; junction bases not matched to a gene: 7. Germline-derived CDR1 and CDR2 are MDHEN and SYDVKM. CDR3 size: 15 residues.

This chain links TRBV11-1 with TRBJ1-1; possibly TRBD1 for D (6 bases). CDR3 size: 12 residues. Germline assignment: CDR1 SGHAT and CDR2 FQDESV (reference sequence). Trimming cost V 5 bases and J 6 bases, with 10 bases left between them. The CDR3, as DNA: TGTGCCAGCAGCCGACAGGAGTCTGAAGCTTTCTTT. It translates to CASSRQESEAFF.

This clonotype occurred many times. The rearrangement joins TRBV12-3 or TRBV12-4 to TRBJ1-1; TRBD1 might be the D (6 bases). V was trimmed by 1 base and J by 7 bases, leaving 7 bases between them. The CDR3 is 12 residues long. The CDR3 nucleotides read TGTGCCAGCAGTTTAGAACAGGGTGAAGCTTTCTTT. This sequence encodes CASSLEQGEAFF.

This clonotype was detected a few times. The gene calls are TRBV12-3 or TRBV12-4 and TRBJ1-6; no definite D call. V was cut by 6 bases and J by 9 bases, with 12 bases left in between. The CDR3 has 13 amino acids. DNA for the CDR3: TGTGCCAGCAGCCCGGGAGGCTTTTCACCCCTCCACTTT. This gives the protein CASSPGGFSPLHF.

The chain joins TRBV11-2 to TRBJ2-5; either TRBD1 or TRBD2 may supply D (5 bases each). V lost 5 bases to trimming and J lost 14 bases, with 21 bases between them. Germline assignment: CDR1 SGHAT and CDR2 FQNNGV. This CDR3 has 13 residues. The CDR3 region has the DNA TGTGCCAGCAGCGTGAGCTACACGGGACCCCCCTACTTC. It specifies CASSVSYTGPPYF. Full variable domain (rest looked up from reference TRBV11-2 and TRBJ2-5): EAGVAQSPRYKIIEKRQSVAFWCNPISGHATLYWYQQILGQGPKLLIQFQNNGVVDDSQLPKDRFSAERLKGVDSTLKIQPAKLEDSAVYLCASSVSYTGPPYFGPGTRLLVL.

This clonotype was recorded at least ten times. DNA for the CDR3: TGTGCCAGCAGCCTGAGTCCGTACCAAGAGACCCAGTACTTC. The encoded protein is CASSLSPYQETQYF. The V and J genes are TRBV7-2 and TRBJ2-5, with D unresolved. V lost 5 bases and J 0 bases, leaving 10 bases between the germline ends. The germline CDR1 and CDR2 sequences are SGHTA and FQGNSA. The CDR3 sequence is 14 residues long.

Ten or more counts support this clonotype. The rearrangement uses TRBV7-2 and TRBJ2-7, with 9 bases lining up with TRBD1. V lost 5 bases and J lost 7; bases outside the gene matches: 12. Looked up from germline, CDR1 is SGHTA and CDR2 is FQGNSA. CDR3 length: 15 amino acids. For the CDR3, the DNA is TGTGCCAGCAGCCCCCGGACAGGGGAAGGGTGGGAGCAGTACTTC. Amino acid sequence: CASSPRTGEGWEQYF.